A selection of T cell receptor beta chains follows, all from one sample in a study of blood T cell repertoires in COVID-19. The method was immunoSEQ multiplex PCR; TCRdb's version includes in-frame clones alone and lacks a portion of them. The repertoire holds some 110,000 clones, with about 90% as singletons. Sequencing input: peripheral blood. Receptors originate from a human donor in a cohort sampled during active COVID-19. CDR3s include the opening cysteine and the closing phenylalanine or tryptophan. D genes are given only for firm matches. Some rows have no size entry. The others give once, few or many, or a class for an expanded clone.

D gene	J gene	clone size	V gene	CDR3 protein	CDR3 DNA
NA	TRBJ2-5	NA	TRBV7-2	CASSPSGRQETQYF	TGTGCCAGCAGCCCGAGCGGGCGGCAAGAGACCCAGTACTTC
NA	TRBJ2-3	NA	TRBV2	CASSAVGGTSTDTQYF	TGTGCCAGCAGTGCCGTTGGCGGGACCAGCACAGATACGCAGTATTTT
TRBD1	TRBJ1-5	once	TRBV30	CAWSLNLGTGFSWRNQPQHF	TGTGCCTGGAGTCTTAATTTAGGGACAGGGTTTAGCTGGCGCAATCAGCCCCAGCATTTT
NA	TRBJ1-1	NA	TRBV11-3	CASSMGGSNTEAFF	TGTGCCAGCAGCATGGGGGGGTCTAACACTGAAGCTTTCTTT
TRBD2	TRBJ2-7	NA	TRBV7-2	CASSLAGRRYEQYF	TGTGCCAGCAGCTTAGCCGGGAGGAGGTACGAGCAGTACTTC
TRBD1	TRBJ2-5	NA	TRBV6-2/TRBV6-3	CASSSEETGPETQYF	TGTGCCAGCAGCTCCGAAGAGACAGGGCCGGAGACCCAGTACTTC
TRBD1	TRBJ1-5	NA	TRBV19	CASSTQGVDQPQHF	TGTGCCAGTAGTACCCAGGGGGTAGATCAGCCCCAGCATTTT
TRBD2	TRBJ2-1	NA	TRBV7-9	CASTSPAGTSDNEQFF	TGTGCCAGCACCTCCCCTGCCGGGACTAGCGACAATGAGCAGTTCTTC
NA	TRBJ2-1	NA	TRBV21-1	CASSKFGPSGVPHNEQFF	TGTGCCAGCAGCAAATTCGGACCTAGCGGGGTCCCACACAATGAGCAGTTCTTC
TRBD1	TRBJ2-7	once	TRBV19	CASRITGDTYEQYF	TGTGCCAGTAGGATTACAGGGGACACCTACGAGCAGTACTTC
TRBD1	TRBJ1-1	once	TRBV28	CASSFRQGILSTEAFF	TGTGCCAGCAGTTTTAGACAGGGGATCTTGAGCACTGAAGCTTTCTTT
NA	TRBJ1-1	NA	TRBV12-3/TRBV12-4	CASSLLPRAFF	TGTGCCAGCAGTTTATTGCCGCGTGCTTTCTTT
NA	TRBJ2-5	NA	TRBV2	CASKRAEQETQYF	TGTGCCAGCAAGAGAGCGGAGCAAGAGACCCAGTACTTC
NA	TRBJ2-7	NA	TRBV12-3/TRBV12-4	CASSPGQSYEQYF	TGTGCCAGCAGTCCAGGACAGTCCTACGAGCAGTACTTC
TRBD1	TRBJ2-2	NA	TRBV5-1	CASSLDGTGYPGELFF	TGCGCCAGCAGCTTGGACGGGACAGGGTACCCCGGGGAGCTGTTTTTT
TRBD1	TRBJ1-5	once	TRBV6-6	CASIDRALSNQPQHF	TGTGCCAGTATCGACAGGGCGTTAAGCAATCAGCCCCAGCATTTT
NA	TRBJ2-2	once	TRBV24-1	CATSDSRLANTGELFF	TGTGCCACCAGTGATTCCCGTCTAGCGAACACCGGGGAGCTGTTTTTT
NA	TRBJ2-5	NA	TRBV5-1	CASSPQGQETQYF	TGCGCCAGCAGCCCACAGGGACAAGAGACCCAGTACTTC
NA	TRBJ1-6	NA	TRBV15	CATSRSYSPLHF	TGTGCCACCAGCAGATCCTATTCACCCCTCCACTTT
TRBD1	TRBJ2-2	NA	TRBV9	CASSVTGSTGELFF	TGTGCCAGCAGCGTGACAGGGTCGACCGGGGAGCTGTTTTTT
NA	TRBJ2-3	NA	TRBV7-2	CASSLAATNTDTQYF	TGTGCCAGCAGCTTAGCGGCGACTAACACAGATACGCAGTATTTT
TRBD2	TRBJ2-7	NA	TRBV29-1	CSVGGLAGDYEQYF	TGCAGCGTTGGGGGACTAGCGGGGGACTACGAGCAGTACTTC
NA	TRBJ2-6	NA	TRBV18	CASCLGGAGANVLTF	TGTGCCAGCTGCCTAGGGGGAGCTGGGGCCAACGTCCTGACTTTC
TRBD1	TRBJ2-5	NA	TRBV19	CASSTHRQGLGETQYF	TGTGCCAGTAGTACACATCGACAGGGCCTCGGGGAGACCCAGTACTTC
NA	TRBJ1-4	NA	TRBV25-1	CASSDTGIHEKLFF	TGTGCCAGCAGTGACACGGGAATTCATGAAAAACTGTTTTTT
TRBD2	TRBJ2-1	NA	TRBV12-5	CASGWTRTSYNEQFF	TGTGCTAGTGGTTGGACTAGAACCTCCTACAATGAGCAGTTCTTC
NA	TRBJ2-2	NA	TRBV28	CASLRDPGELFF	TGTGCCAGTCTACGGGATCCCGGGGAGCTGTTTTTT
TRBD1	TRBJ1-5	NA	TRBV19	CASRTGQGRRNQPQHF	TGTGCCAGTAGAACCGGACAGGGAAGACGGAATCAGCCCCAGCATTTT
NA	TRBJ2-1	few	TRBV19	CASRFRGSSYNEQFF	TGTGCCAGTAGGTTCCGGGGGAGCTCCTACAATGAGCAGTTCTTC
NA	TRBJ2-7	NA	TRBV4-1	CASSQDKGRGDSYEQYF	TGCGCCAGCAGCCAAGATAAGGGCAGGGGTGACTCCTACGAGCAGTACTTC
NA	TRBJ2-2	NA	TRBV6-5	CASRPTELNTGELFF	TGTGCCAGCAGACCGACAGAACTGAACACCGGGGAGCTGTTTTTT
NA	TRBJ1-1	NA	TRBV29-1	CSVRGHWGNTEAFF	TGCAGCGTTCGAGGACACTGGGGGAACACTGAAGCTTTCTTT
TRBD1	TRBJ1-5	NA	TRBV7-2	CASSLGQGVGNQPQHF	TGTGCCAGCAGCTTAGGTCAGGGGGTTGGCAATCAGCCCCAGCATTTT
NA	TRBJ1-2	NA	TRBV7-3	CASSAQEFYGYTF	TGTGCCAGCAGCGCACAGGAGTTCTATGGCTACACCTTC
NA	TRBJ1-1	NA	TRBV9	CASSVVGVGTEAFF	TGTGCCAGCAGCGTAGTCGGGGTCGGCACTGAAGCTTTCTTT
NA	TRBJ2-7	few	TRBV19	CASSGKSVLREQYF	TGTGCCAGTAGTGGTAAGAGTGTCCTACGGGAGCAGTACTTC
TRBD1	TRBJ2-1	few	TRBV9	CASSVGQGAFEQFF	TGTGCCAGCAGCGTGGGACAGGGGGCGTTTGAGCAGTTCTTC
TRBD2	TRBJ2-1	NA	TRBV3-1/TRBV3-2	CASSQDKLAGVDNEQFF	TGTGCCAGCAGCCAGGACAAATTAGCGGGAGTGGACAATGAGCAGTTCTTC
NA	TRBJ1-1	NA	TRBV5-1	CASSLARGAPKMNTEAFF	TGCGCCAGCAGCTTGGCCCGGGGGGCGCCGAAAATGAACACTGAAGCTTTCTTT
NA	TRBJ2-7	NA	TRBV5-1	CASSLTGVGEQYF	TGCGCCAGCAGCTTGACCGGGGTGGGCGAGCAGTACTTC
TRBD2	TRBJ2-1	once	TRBV5-5	CASSSGTSGYNEQFF	TGTGCCAGCAGCTCCGGGACTAGCGGTTACAATGAGCAGTTCTTC
NA	TRBJ1-4	NA	TRBV24-1	CAPGKREKLFF	TGTGCCCCAGGGAAGAGGGAAAAACTGTTTTTT
NA	TRBJ2-5	NA	TRBV5-4	CASSLDRVFGLTQETQYF	TGTGCCAGCAGCTTGGATCGGGTTTTCGGTTTAACGCAAGAGACCCAGTACTTC
NA	TRBJ2-5	NA	TRBV19	CASSNAGSPAAQYF	TGTGCCAGTAGTAATGCGGGCAGCCCGGCGGCCCAGTACTTC
TRBD1	TRBJ1-5	NA	TRBV2	CASNDRQGRSQPQHF	TGTGCCAGCAACGACAGACAGGGACGAAGTCAGCCCCAGCATTTT
NA	TRBJ2-2	NA	TRBV27	CASRNVGVANTGELFF	TGTGCCAGCAGAAACGTCGGTGTAGCAAACACCGGGGAGCTGTTTTTT
NA	TRBJ1-2	NA	TRBV28	CASTEGGARAYGYTF	TGTGCCAGCACGGAGGGGGGGGCTAGGGCCTATGGCTACACCTTC
TRBD2	TRBJ2-1	few	TRBV5-1	CASSFGRGGSNNEQFF	TGCGCCAGCAGCTTCGGACGGGGCGGGAGTAACAATGAGCAGTTCTTC
NA	TRBJ1-1	NA	TRBV5-4	CASSLDPRNTEAFF	TGTGCCAGCAGCTTGGACCCGAGGAACACTGAAGCTTTCTTT
NA	TRBJ1-4	NA	TRBV18	CASSPPGPYSDEKLFF	TGTGCCAGCTCACCACCGGGGCCTTACAGTGATGAAAAACTGTTTTTT
TRBD1	TRBJ2-7	NA	TRBV18	CASSARDRGLYEQYF	TGTGCCAGCTCAGCCCGGGACAGGGGGCTTTACGAGCAGTACTTC
NA	TRBJ2-5	NA	TRBV5-1	CASTRVNGQETQYF	TGCGCCAGCACCAGGGTTAACGGACAAGAGACCCAGTACTTC
TRBD1	TRBJ2-7	NA	TRBV29-1	CSVGGGTGAYEQYF	TGCAGCGTTGGAGGAGGGACAGGAGCCTACGAGCAGTACTTC
NA	TRBJ1-5	NA	TRBV28	CASTRGGDNQPQHF	TGTGCCAGCACCCGGGGTGGGGATAATCAGCCCCAGCATTTT
TRBD1	TRBJ2-2	NA	TRBV27	CASSSSTGVSLYTGELFF	TGTGCCAGCAGTTCATCGACAGGGGTATCGTTGTACACCGGGGAGCTGTTTTTT
TRBD2	TRBJ2-2	NA	TRBV3-1/TRBV3-2	CASSQDLGRGNTGELFF	TGTGCCAGCAGCCAAGATCTGGGGAGGGGGAACACCGGGGAGCTGTTTTTT
NA	TRBJ2-7	NA	TRBV18	CASSPPQGSSYEQYF	TGTGCCAGCTCACCACCGCAGGGTAGCTCCTACGAGCAGTACTTC
TRBD2	TRBJ2-1	NA	TRBV2	CASSERGGAYNEQFF	TGTGCCAGCAGTGAACGCGGGGGGGCCTACAATGAGCAGTTCTTC
NA	TRBJ2-1	NA	TRBV18	CASSGAEQTYNEQFF	TGTGCCAGCTCGGGGGCCGAACAGACCTACAATGAGCAGTTCTTC